This note documents a single TCR beta chain sequence. Its antigen is undetermined. This specimen belongs to a study of cytomegalovirus exposure and HLA in healthy donors. Study context: Earlier, 150 million to 200 million T cells were analyzed, and 90 million to 140 million unique TCR beta sequences were found among them. Study-level findings and limits: A missense DCLRE1C variant was associated with V- and J-gene trimming of TCR beta chains in a later analysis, and an independent cohort replicated the association.

Germline-derived CDR1 and CDR2 are GTSNPN and SVGIG (reference sequence). The ends lost 3 bases at V and 8 bases at J; junction bases unmatched: 9. CDR3 length: 14 residues. PCR was performed using 60 Vbeta and 13 Jbeta primers. The assay was immunoSEQ multiplex PCR, and TCRdb's table has in-frame clones only and misses some. The sample carries more than 100,000 clones, approximately 85% recorded once. This sequence joins TRBV30 and TRBJ2-3; 9 nucleotides align to TRBD1. The TCR sequence derives from a woman aged 45-65 years in good health and CMV-seropositive. Sample: PBMCs. The CDR3 bases are TGTGCCTGGAGAGACAGGGGGTTTTTAGTTACGCAGTATTTT. It codes for CAWRDRGFLVTQYF. The variable domain in full, completed from reference TRBV30 and TRBJ2-3, reads SQTIHQWPATLVQPVGSPLSLECTVEGTSNPNLYWYRQAAGRGLQLLFYSVGIGQISSEVPQNLSASRPQDRQFILSSKKLLLSDSGFYLCAWRDRGFLVTQYFGPGTRLTVL.